Sequencing of this TCR beta chain was carried out in a study of vaccination effects on CD4 cells after COVID-19. This table comes from immunoSEQ multiplex PCR, and its TCRdb copy is limited to in-frame clones, with some not included. The sample has about 28,000 clones; 70% to 75% are singletons. Antigen-specific CD4+ T cells were expanded (with viral peptide pools) by the ViraFEST assay ahead of sequencing. On approximately day 9 of culture, CD4+ T cells were separated out. Participants completed two doses of the BNT162b2 or mRNA-1273 vaccine. About this clone itself: Antigen specificity is unknown.

The clonotype originates from a human donor who received a COVID-19 vaccine. The specimen was CD4+ T cells from PBMCs cultured with HCoV-NL63 spike peptides, collected after COVID-19 vaccination.

The CDR3 DNA is TGTGCCAGCAGCTTGTTAAGTGAGCAGTTCTTC. Amino acids: CASSLLSEQFF. The chain combines TRBV5-4 with TRBJ2-1; D is undetermined. The V end lost 1 base, the J end lost 9 bases, and 5 bases lay between the germline ends. Looked up from germline, CDR1 is SGHNT and CDR2 is YYREEE (reference sequence). The CDR3 contains 11 residues.